The 29 T cell receptor beta chains presented below share a single source sample, sequenced in a study of blood T cell repertoires in COVID-19. Generated by immunoSEQ multiplex PCR, the TCRdb table keeps only in-frame clones and is missing some. The data hold 250,000 to 350,000 clones, with almost 90% observed a single time. Source material: PBMCs or T cells enriched from blood (not recorded which). The receptors originated from a young woman with acute COVID-19.

The chain couples TRBV12-3 or TRBV12-4 to TRBJ2-7; D is possibly TRBD1 (6 bases). The CDR3 sequence is 13 residues long. Between the trimmed V and J ends, which lost 5 bases and 5 bases, there was a span of 13 bases. CDR3 in amino acids: CASSPRTGNEQYF. CDR3 nucleotide sequence: TGTGCCAGCAGTCCGAGAACAGGGAACGAGCAGTACTTC.

The chain carries TRBV2 and TRBJ1-1; a weak D match, TRBD1 (6 bases). The CDR3 loop spans 12 amino acids. CDR1 SNHLY and CDR2 FYNNEI come from the germline V gene. With 4 bases removed from V and 6 bases from J, the gap between germline ends came to 9 bases. CDR3 amino acids: CASSGQAAEAFF. As DNA, the CDR3 is TGTGCCAGCAGTGGACAGGCTGCTGAAGCTTTCTTT.

This clone has just one count. The DNA of the CDR3 is TGTGCCAGCAGCTCGGAGCATACGCAGTATTTT. Protein sequence: CASSSEHTQYF. The J gene is TRBJ2-3, the V gene TRBV12-3 or TRBV12-4, with D uncertain. The V end was cut by 6 bases, the J end by 7 bases, with 8 bases between. This CDR3 region has 11 residues.

The chain links TRBV5-1 to TRBJ2-3, with TRBD2 matching 13 bases. The J segment lost 3 bases and the V segment lost 5 bases, leaving 6 bases of the junction unmatched. The CDR3 has 16 amino acids. Looked up from germline, CDR1 is SGHRS and CDR2 is YFSETQ. The CDR3 is CASSSSGLAGTDTQYF. In nucleotides, the CDR3 is TGCGCCAGCAGTTCCTCGGGACTAGCGGGAACAGATACGCAGTATTTT.

This chain connects TRBV5-5 to TRBJ2-7, with TRBD1 identical over 7 bases. The CDR3 extends over 19 amino acids. Germline lookup yields CDR1 SGHKS and CDR2 YYEKEE (reference sequence). V gave up 4 bases and J gave up 5 bases; unmatched junction bases: 24. This CDR3 is CASSPSWDSQSRAHHEQYF. The CDR3 DNA is TGTGCCAGCAGCCCCTCATGGGACAGCCAATCGAGAGCCCACCACGAGCAGTACTTC.

The J gene is TRBJ2-3, the V gene TRBV14, with D possibly being TRBD2 (7 bases). This CDR3 has 17 residues. Germline-derived CDR1 and CDR2 are SGHDN and FVKESK. V was clipped by 4 bases and J by 6 bases, with 23 bases between them. CDR3 loop: CASSPWRGRALVDTQYF. CDR3 nucleotide sequence: TGTGCCAGCAGCCCCTGGAGGGGGAGGGCCTTGGTGGATACGCAGTATTTT.

This clone was seen only a few times. The chain is built from TRBV28 and TRBJ2-1; 7 bases fit TRBD2. CDR1 and CDR2 from the germline V gene are MDHEN and SYDVKM. CDR3 length: 15 amino acids. Unmatched junction bases numbered 7, after V lost 6 bases and J lost 2 bases. The CDR3 sequence is CASSLAGITYNEQFF. The DNA for the CDR3 is TGTGCCAGCAGCTTAGCGGGTATAACCTACAATGAGCAGTTCTTC.

The V and J genes are TRBV5-1 and TRBJ2-1; 16 nucleotides agree with TRBD2. Germline-derived CDR1 and CDR2 are SGHRS and YFSETQ. The CDR3 length is 14 residues. With V trimmed by 3 bases and J by 14 bases, 5 bases remained unmatched. CDR3 in DNA: TGCGCCAGCAGCTCCGGGACTAGCGGGAGGGCCAAGTTCTTC. Amino acids: CASSSGTSGRAKFF.

The chain is built from TRBV5-5 and TRBJ2-7; a possible D gene is TRBD2 (6 bases). The germline CDR1 and CDR2 sequences are SGHKS and YYEKEE (reference sequence). This CDR3 comprises 12 residues. Trimming took 7 bases from V and 6 from J, leaving 14 bases between them. The CDR3 region has the DNA TGTGCCAGCGGTTACGGGGGAGCCGAGCAGTACTTC. Protein product: CASGYGGAEQYF.

The CDR3 DNA reads as TGTGCCAGCTCACCTCCGGTGTGGGCTAGCGGGCCCCAAGGGCTCTCCTACAATGAGCAGTTCTTC. It encodes CASSPPVWASGPQGLSYNEQFF. The chain links TRBV18 to TRBJ2-1; 8 positions match TRBD2. The CDR3 contains 22 residues. The germline CDR1 and CDR2 sequences are KGHSH and LQKENI. V trimming: 3 bases; J trimming: 0 bases; junction bases outside the gene matches: 22.

This clone turned up a few times. The V call is TRBV19, the J call TRBJ1-5; D perhaps matches TRBD1 (6 bases). V gave up 4 bases and J gave up 4 bases, with 17 bases separating them. Germline V CDR1 and CDR2: LNHDA, SQIVND (reference sequence). The CDR3 has 16 residues. CDR3 bases: TGTGCCAGTAGTAACGTTGATAGGGGGAGAAATCAGCCCCAGCATTTT. Residues: CASSNVDRGRNQPQHF.

The gene calls are TRBV5-1 and TRBJ1-5; a possible D gene is TRBD1 (5 bases). Trimming stripped 0 bases from V and 6 bases from J, with 13 bases between. The CDR3 loop spans 15 amino acids. Germline-derived CDR1 and CDR2 are SGHRS and YFSETQ. CDR3 amino acids: CASSLGWGEVQPQHF. CDR3 coding DNA: TGCGCCAGCAGCTTGGGCTGGGGGGAGGTTCAGCCCCAGCATTTT.

The V and J genes are TRBV19 and TRBJ1-5; the D gene is possibly TRBD1 (6 bases). V gave up 0 bases and J gave up 6 bases, with 15 bases separating them. The CDR3 has 16 amino acids. Germline V gives CDR1 LNHDA, CDR2 SQIVND (reference sequence). CDR3: CASSIEIGGGGQPQHF. The CDR3 DNA reads as TGTGCCAGTAGTATAGAGATCGGGGGGGGCGGTCAGCCCCAGCATTTT.

As DNA, the CDR3 is TGTGCCAGCAGCTTCGGACTAGCGGGAGCAGAGCAGTTCTTC. Amino acids: CASSFGLAGAEQFF. The chain is built from TRBV14 and TRBJ2-1, with 13 nucleotides matching TRBD2. CDR1 is SGHDN and CDR2 is FVKESK in the germline V gene. V lost 5 bases to trimming and J lost 10 bases; unmatched junction nucleotides: 5. The CDR3 is made up of 14 amino acids.

This chain uses TRBV12-3 or TRBV12-4 with TRBJ1-5, with 7 bases lining up with TRBD1. The CDR3 is 13 amino acids. The junction had 4 bases not matched to a gene; V was cut back by 8 bases and J by 3 bases. The chain's CDR3 is CASGRGDNQPQHF. As DNA, the CDR3 is TGTGCCAGCGGCAGGGGGGACAATCAGCCCCAGCATTTT.

This rearrangement joins TRBV28 to TRBJ1-1; D remains ambiguous. There are 13 residues in the CDR3. V was trimmed by 1 base and J by 4 bases, leaving 7 bases between them. Germline V gene sequence: CDR1 MDHEN, CDR2 SYDVKM. The CDR3 reads CASSLLHSTEAFF. CDR3 nucleotide sequence: TGTGCCAGCAGTTTATTACATTCCACTGAAGCTTTCTTT.

This chain links TRBV4-1 with TRBJ1-5; no firm D call. Trimming removed 0 bases from V and 0 bases from J, with 12 bases in between. CDR1 MGHRA and CDR2 YSYEKL come from the germline V gene. This CDR3 comprises 17 residues. The CDR3 sequence is CASSQELTDYSNQPQHF. CDR3 bases: TGCGCCAGCAGCCAAGAACTCACAGATTATAGCAATCAGCCCCAGCATTTT.

The rearrangement links TRBV28 to TRBJ1-1; D is unclear. The germline V and J ends were trimmed by 10 bases and 6 bases, with 15 bases remaining between them. CDR3 length: 12 residues. In germline, CDR1 is MDHEN, CDR2 SYDVKM. This chain's CDR3 is CATRLPEAEAFF. CDR3 sequence (DNA): TGTGCCACCAGACTCCCAGAGGCTGAAGCTTTCTTT.

The rearrangement joins TRBV15 to TRBJ1-5; D uncertain. The CDR3 consists of 12 residues. The V and J ends lost 1 base and 5 bases respectively, with 3 bases between them. CDR1 and CDR2 (germline): LNHNV, YYDKDF (reference sequence). The CDR3 here is CATSRVDQPQHF. CDR3 in DNA: TGTGCCACCAGCAGAGTAGATCAGCCCCAGCATTTT.

V gene TRBV3-1 (or the pseudogene TRBV3-2) combines with J gene TRBJ2-1, with TRBD2 identical over 9 bases. In germline, CDR1 is LGHDT, CDR2 YNNKEL (reference sequence). Unmatched junction bases numbered 10, after V lost 0 bases and J lost 1 base. The CDR3 is 19 amino acids. CDR3 nucleotide sequence: TGTGCCAGCAGCCAAGATCGTCCCCGACTAGCGGTATCCTACAATGAGCAGTTCTTC. It specifies CASSQDRPRLAVSYNEQFF.

CDR3 protein: CSVDDSYGYTF. The CDR3 DNA reads TGCAGCGTGGATGACAGCTATGGCTACACCTTC. V is TRBV29-1 and J is TRBJ1-2; D possibly corresponds to TRBD1 (5 bases). Trimming removed 6 bases at V and 4 bases at J, with 9 bases between. This CDR3 contains 11 residues. Germline V CDR1 and CDR2: SQVTM, ANQGSEA.

The chain recombines TRBV14 with TRBJ2-6, with a tentative D call TRBD2 (6 bases). Germline CDR1 is SGHDN and CDR2 is FVKESK. Deletions cut 4 bases from V and 0 bases from J, with 22 bases between. The CDR3 totals 20 residues. The CDR3 region has the DNA TGTGCCAGCAGCCCCCTGGAGGGGAAGGGGTTAGACTCTGGGGCCAACGTCCTGACTTTC. It specifies CASSPLEGKGLDSGANVLTF.

V usage is TRBV2 and J usage is TRBJ2-1; 9 nucleotides agree with TRBD2. V was clipped by 7 bases and J by 8 bases; unmatched bases: 9. CDR3 length: 14 residues. CDR1 SNHLY and CDR2 FYNNEI come from the germline V gene. The CDR3 loop is CASKQGLAPDEQFF. CDR3 DNA: TGTGCCAGCAAGCAGGGACTAGCACCCGATGAGCAGTTCTTC.

V and J are TRBV28 and TRBJ1-5; 7 nucleotides match TRBD1. The germline gives CDR1 MDHEN, CDR2 SYDVKM. V dropped 5 bases and J dropped 4; count of bases not matched to a gene: 8. The CDR3 covers 15 residues. DNA of the CDR3: TGTGCCAGCAGTCCTTTAGGACAGGAGAATCAGCCCCAGCATTTT. It encodes CASSPLGQENQPQHF.

The V gene is TRBV11-2, the J gene TRBJ2-7, with 12 bases identical to TRBD2. Germline V CDR1 and CDR2: SGHAT, FQNNGV. CDR3 length: 16 amino acids. V was clipped by 2 bases and J by 5 bases; unmatched bases: 7. The CDR3 is CASSLMRLAGADEQYF. DNA of the CDR3: TGTGCCAGCAGCTTAATGCGACTAGCGGGAGCAGACGAGCAGTACTTC.

V usage is TRBV29-1 and J usage is TRBJ2-7, with a possible D match to TRBD1 (6 bases). The CDR3 consists of 12 residues. In germline, CDR1 is SQVTM, CDR2 ANQGSEA. Trimming stripped 6 bases from V and 3 bases from J, with 12 bases between. The CDR3, as DNA: TGCAGCGTCCTACAGGGTTACTACGAGCAGTACTTC. Protein sequence: CSVLQGYYEQYF.

The J gene is TRBJ2-7, the V gene TRBV4-1; D is perhaps TRBD2 (6 bases). V was clipped by 0 bases and J by 0 bases, with 12 bases between them. Germline V gives CDR1 MGHRA, CDR2 YSYEKL. The CDR3 runs 16 residues. CDR3 nucleotide sequence: TGCGCCAGCAGCCAAGATCGGAGGGCGATCTCCTACGAGCAGTACTTC. Amino acids: CASSQDRRAISYEQYF.

The chain couples TRBV5-1 to TRBJ2-3; 12 nucleotides agree with TRBD2. This CDR3 spans 18 amino acids. Germline V gene sequence: CDR1 SGHRS, CDR2 YFSETQ. Germline trimming cut 1 base from V and 4 bases from J; bases unmatched to any gene: 10. The CDR3 protein is CASSLFETSGSKADTQYF. The DNA of the CDR3 is TGCGCCAGCAGCTTGTTTGAGACTAGCGGGAGTAAAGCAGATACGCAGTATTTT.

This clone was picked up one time. V usage is TRBV28 and J usage is TRBJ1-2; D might be TRBD1 (6 bases). Trimming pared 1 base from V and 7 bases from J, leaving 16 bases between. CDR3 size: 15 residues. The germline CDR1 and CDR2 sequences are MDHEN and SYDVKM. For the CDR3, the DNA is TGTGCCAGCAGTTTATTCCCACAGAGGGGGGGTGGCTACACCTTC. Encoded protein: CASSLFPQRGGGYTF.